This T cell receptor beta chain was recovered during a study of T cells after yellow fever vaccination. The V gene lost 5 bases and the J gene lost 6 bases, with 12 bases spanning the gap. CDR1 SEHNR and CDR2 FQNEAQ come from the germline V gene (reference sequence). This CDR3 spans 13 amino acids. For this clonotype: Its cognate antigen is unknown.

The 5'RACE template-switching step produced TCR cDNA and added a universal primer site and UMIs. MiXCR, applied by TCRdb to the 5' RACE reads, yields one record per CDR3 protein. The sample yields some 600,000 distinct CDR3 sequences, approximately 16% seen once. Findings of the study overall: Abundant contaminating clonotypes from the bulk population could appear in FACS-sorted repertoires. Booster samples showed a return of most primary-vaccination clones (approximately 96% CD4, over 70% CD8).

The chain couples TRBV7-9 to TRBJ2-3; D not certain. The receptor comes from a man between 18 and 35 years old who received the YFV17D yellow fever vaccine. The sample was PBMCs, taken more than 4 days after the first yellow fever vaccination. As DNA, the CDR3 is TGTGCCAGCAGCAAAATCGAGTTGGATACGCAGTATTTT. Translating gives CASSKIELDTQYF.